This T cell receptor (beta chain) is drawn from a study of shared clonotypes between healthy human individuals. Trimming removed 1 base from V and 0 bases from J, with 15 bases in between. This CDR3 is 16 amino acids long. In germline, CDR1 is GTSNPN, CDR2 SVGIG (reference sequence). The assay used deep level. Only in-frame clones appear in the TCRdb table, and some are missing; sequencing was by immunoSEQ multiplex PCR. This table has about 480,000 clones, nearly 80% appearing once. Caucasian adults living in Nashville, Tennessee, provided all samples. The genes are TRBV30 and TRBJ1-2; no firm D call. The sequenced sample consisted of PBMCs. The sequence was collected from a woman between 35 and 50 years old in good health. Some clones in this sample may be carry-over from other donors' samples. The CDR3 sequence: CAWSGTSHTPNYGYTF. CDR3 DNA sequence: TGTGCCTGGAGTGGGACCTCACACACCCCTAACTATGGCTACACCTTC.